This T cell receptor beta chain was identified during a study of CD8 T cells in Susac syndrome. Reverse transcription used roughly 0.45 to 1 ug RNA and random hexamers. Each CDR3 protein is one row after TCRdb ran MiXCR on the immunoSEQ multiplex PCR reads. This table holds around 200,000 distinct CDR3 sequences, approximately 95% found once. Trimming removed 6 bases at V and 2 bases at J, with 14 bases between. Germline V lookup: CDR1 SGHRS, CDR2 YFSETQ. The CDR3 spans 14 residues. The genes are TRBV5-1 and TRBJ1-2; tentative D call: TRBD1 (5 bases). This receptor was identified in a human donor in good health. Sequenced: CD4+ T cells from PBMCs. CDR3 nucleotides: TGCGCCAGCACACCGGGGCGGGGAAACTATGGCTACACCTTC. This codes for CASTPGRGNYGYTF.